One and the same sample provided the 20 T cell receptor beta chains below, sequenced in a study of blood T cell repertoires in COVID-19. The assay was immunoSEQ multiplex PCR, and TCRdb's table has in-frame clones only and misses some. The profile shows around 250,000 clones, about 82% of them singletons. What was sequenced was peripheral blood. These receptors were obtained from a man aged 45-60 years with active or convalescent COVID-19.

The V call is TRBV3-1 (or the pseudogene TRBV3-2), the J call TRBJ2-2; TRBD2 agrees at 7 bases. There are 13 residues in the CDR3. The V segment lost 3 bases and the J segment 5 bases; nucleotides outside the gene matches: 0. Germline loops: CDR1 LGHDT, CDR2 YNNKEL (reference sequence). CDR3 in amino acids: CASSHGGTGELFF. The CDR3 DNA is TGTGCCAGCAGCCACGGGGGGACCGGGGAGCTGTTTTTT.

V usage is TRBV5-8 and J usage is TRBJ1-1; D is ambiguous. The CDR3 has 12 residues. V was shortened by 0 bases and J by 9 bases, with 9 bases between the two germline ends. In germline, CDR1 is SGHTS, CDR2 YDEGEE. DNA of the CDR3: TGTGCCAGCAGCTTGGCCAGGCTTAAAGCTTTCTTT. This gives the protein CASSLARLKAFF.

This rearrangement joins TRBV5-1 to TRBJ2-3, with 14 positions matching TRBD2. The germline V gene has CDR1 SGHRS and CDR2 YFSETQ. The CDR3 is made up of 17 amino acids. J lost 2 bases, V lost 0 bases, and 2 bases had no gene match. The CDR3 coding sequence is TGCGCCAGCAGCTTGGTGGGACTAGCGGGAGACACAGATACGCAGTATTTT. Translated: CASSLVGLAGDTDTQYF.

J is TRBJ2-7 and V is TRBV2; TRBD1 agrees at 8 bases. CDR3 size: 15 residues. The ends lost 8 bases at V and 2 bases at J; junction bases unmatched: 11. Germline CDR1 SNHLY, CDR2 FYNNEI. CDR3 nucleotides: TGTGCCAGCCAGGTATTAGAGACAGGGGCCTACGAGCAGTACTTC. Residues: CASQVLETGAYEQYF.

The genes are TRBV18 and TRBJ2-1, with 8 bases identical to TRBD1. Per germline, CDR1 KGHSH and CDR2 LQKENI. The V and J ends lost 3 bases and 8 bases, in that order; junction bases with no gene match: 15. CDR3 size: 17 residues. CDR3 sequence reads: CASSPLLQGVPRDEQFF. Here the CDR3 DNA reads TGTGCCAGCTCACCGTTGCTACAGGGGGTTCCCCGGGATGAGCAGTTCTTC.

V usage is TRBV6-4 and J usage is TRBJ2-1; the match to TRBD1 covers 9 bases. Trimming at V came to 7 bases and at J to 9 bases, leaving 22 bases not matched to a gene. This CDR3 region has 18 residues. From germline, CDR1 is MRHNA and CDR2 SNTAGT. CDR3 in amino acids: CASIMAGQGSLNLGEQFF. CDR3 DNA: TGTGCCAGCATAATGGCGGGACAGGGATCCCTGAATCTGGGTGAGCAGTTCTTC.

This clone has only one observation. The CDR3 loop reads CASRGRYANTEAFF. For the CDR3, the DNA is TGTGCCAGTAGGGGCAGGTATGCGAACACTGAAGCTTTCTTT. J is TRBJ1-1 and V is TRBV19; D gene ambiguous. Trimming left V 6 bases short and J 1 base short, with 12 bases between. Germline V gives CDR1 LNHDA, CDR2 SQIVND (reference sequence). This CDR3 has 14 amino acids.

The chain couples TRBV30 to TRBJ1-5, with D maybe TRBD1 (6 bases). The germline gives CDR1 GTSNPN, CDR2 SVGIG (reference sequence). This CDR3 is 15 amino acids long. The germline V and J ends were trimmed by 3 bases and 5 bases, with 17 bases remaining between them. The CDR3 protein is CAWRGTGREDQPQHF. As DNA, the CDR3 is TGTGCCTGGAGGGGAACAGGGAGGGAAGATCAGCCCCAGCATTTT.

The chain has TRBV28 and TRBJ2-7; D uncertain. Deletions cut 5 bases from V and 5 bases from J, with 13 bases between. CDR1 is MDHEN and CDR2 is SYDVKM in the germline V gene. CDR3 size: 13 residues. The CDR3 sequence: CASSPSDRNEQYF. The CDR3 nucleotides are TGTGCCAGCAGTCCCAGTGATCGTAACGAGCAGTACTTC.

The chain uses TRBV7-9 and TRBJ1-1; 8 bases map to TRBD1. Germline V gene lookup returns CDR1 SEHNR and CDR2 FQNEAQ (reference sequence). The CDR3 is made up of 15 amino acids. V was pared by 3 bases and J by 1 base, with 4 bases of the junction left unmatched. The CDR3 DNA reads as TGTGCCAGCAGCTTTTCACAGGGGGGGAACACTGAAGCTTTCTTT. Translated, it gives CASSFSQGGNTEAFF. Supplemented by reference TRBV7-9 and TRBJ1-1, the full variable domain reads DTGVSQNPRHKITKRGQNVTFRCDPISEHNRLYWYRQTLGQGPEFLTYFQNEAQLEKSRLLSDRFSAERPKGSFSTLEIQRTEQGDSAMYLCASSFSQGGNTEAFFGQGTRLTVV.

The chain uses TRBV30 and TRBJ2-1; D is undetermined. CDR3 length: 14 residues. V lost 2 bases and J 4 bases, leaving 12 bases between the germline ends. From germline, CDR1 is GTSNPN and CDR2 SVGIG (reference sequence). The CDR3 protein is CAWSTDTEYNEQFF. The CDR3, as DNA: TGTGCCTGGAGTACTGATACTGAATACAATGAGCAGTTCTTC.

The CDR3 sequence: CASSYLPVDPRAQHF. CDR3 coding DNA: TGTGCCAGCAGTTACCTCCCCGTAGATCCCCGGGCCCAGCATTTT. J is TRBJ1-5 and V is TRBV6-5; no clear D gene. CDR3 size: 15 residues. V was cut by 2 bases and J by 11 bases, with 19 bases left in between. Germline lookup yields CDR1 MNHEY and CDR2 SVGAGI.

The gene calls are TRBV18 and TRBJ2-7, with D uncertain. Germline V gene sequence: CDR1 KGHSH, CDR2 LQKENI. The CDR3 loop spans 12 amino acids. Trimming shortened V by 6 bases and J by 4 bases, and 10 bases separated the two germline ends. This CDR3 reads CASSPTEYEQYF. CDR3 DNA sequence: TGTGCCAGCTCTCCGACTGAATACGAGCAGTACTTC. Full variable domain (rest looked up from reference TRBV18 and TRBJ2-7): NAGVMQNPRHLVRRRGQEARLRCSPMKGHSHVYWYRQLPEEGLKFMVYLQKENIIDESGMPKERFSAEFPKEGPSILRIQQVVRGDSAAYFCASSPTEYEQYFGPGTRLTVT.

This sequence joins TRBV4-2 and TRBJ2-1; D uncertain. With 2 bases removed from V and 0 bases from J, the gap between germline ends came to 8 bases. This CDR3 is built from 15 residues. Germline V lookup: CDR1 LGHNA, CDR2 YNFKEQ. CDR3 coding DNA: TGTGCCAGCAGCCAAACTACCAACTCCTACAATGAGCAGTTCTTC. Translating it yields CASSQTTNSYNEQFF.

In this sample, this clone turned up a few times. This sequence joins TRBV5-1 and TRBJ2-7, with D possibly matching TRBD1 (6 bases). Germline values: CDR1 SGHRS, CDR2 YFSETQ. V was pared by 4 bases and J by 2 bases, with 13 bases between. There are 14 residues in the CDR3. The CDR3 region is CASSIDRYPYEQYF. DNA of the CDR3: TGCGCCAGCAGCATTGACAGGTACCCCTACGAGCAGTACTTC.

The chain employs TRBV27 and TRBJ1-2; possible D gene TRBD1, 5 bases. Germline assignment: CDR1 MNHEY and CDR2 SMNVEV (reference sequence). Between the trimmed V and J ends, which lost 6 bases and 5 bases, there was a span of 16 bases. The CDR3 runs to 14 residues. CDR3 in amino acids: CASRPGGRIYGYTF. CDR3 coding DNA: TGTGCCAGCAGACCCGGGGGACGGATATATGGCTACACCTTC.

The CDR3, as DNA: TGTGCCAGCAGTCTACAGGGATCTGGAAACACCATATATTTT. Protein sequence: CASSLQGSGNTIYF. The chain uses TRBV7-2 and TRBJ1-3, with D possibly TRBD1 on 6 matching bases. This CDR3 is built from 14 residues. Germline V gene sequence: CDR1 SGHTA, CDR2 FQGNSA. Trimming stripped 6 bases from V and 1 base from J, with 10 bases between. Full variable domain (remainder filled in from reference TRBV7-2 and TRBJ1-3): GAGVSQSPSNKVTEKGKDVELRCDPISGHTALYWYRQSLGQGLEFLIYFQGNSAPDKSGLPSDRFSAERTGGSVSTLTIQRTQQEDSAVYLCASSLQGSGNTIYFGEGSWLTVV.

The CDR3 region has the DNA TGTGCCAGCAGCCAAGGTGTTAGCGGAGCCCAAGAGACCCAGTACTTC. Amino acids: CASSQGVSGAQETQYF. This chain links TRBV4-2 with TRBJ2-5; maybe TRBD2 (6 bases). V was shortened by 1 base and J by 1 base, with 13 bases between the two germline ends. The CDR3 sequence is 16 residues long. Germline V CDR1 and CDR2: LGHNA, YNFKEQ.

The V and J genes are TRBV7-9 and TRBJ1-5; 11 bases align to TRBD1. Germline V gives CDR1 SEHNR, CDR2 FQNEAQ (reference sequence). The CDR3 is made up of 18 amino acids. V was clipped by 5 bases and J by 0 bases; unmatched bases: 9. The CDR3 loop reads CASSLGTGGLVSNQPQHF. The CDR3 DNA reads TGTGCCAGCAGCCTCGGGACAGGGGGATTGGTTAGCAATCAGCCCCAGCATTTT. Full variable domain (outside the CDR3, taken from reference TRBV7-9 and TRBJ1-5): DTGVSQNPRHKITKRGQNVTFRCDPISEHNRLYWYRQTLGQGPEFLTYFQNEAQLEKSRLLSDRFSAERPKGSFSTLEIQRTEQGDSAMYLCASSLGTGGLVSNQPQHFGDGTRLSIL.

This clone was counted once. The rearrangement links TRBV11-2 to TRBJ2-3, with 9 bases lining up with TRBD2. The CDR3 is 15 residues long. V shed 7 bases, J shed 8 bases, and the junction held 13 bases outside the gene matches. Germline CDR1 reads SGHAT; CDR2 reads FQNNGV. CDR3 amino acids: CASNLRGLAALTQYF. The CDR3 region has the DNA TGTGCCAGCAACCTAAGGGGACTAGCCGCCCTTACGCAGTATTTT.